The 17 T cell receptor beta chains listed next were all sequenced from one sample in a study of blood T cell repertoires in COVID-19. Only in-frame clones appear in the TCRdb table, and some are missing; sequencing was by immunoSEQ multiplex PCR. The table has 300,000 to 450,000 clones, more than 75% seen once. Sequenced material: PBMCs or T cells enriched from blood (not recorded which). The receptors derive from a man in his thirties or forties who had recovered from COVID-19.

The gene calls are TRBV5-8 and TRBJ1-6; 7 nucleotides align to TRBD1. This CDR3 is 18 amino acids long. Trimming took 5 bases from V and 0 from J; bases not matched to a gene: 11. The germline gives CDR1 SGHTS, CDR2 YDEGEE. CDR3 bases: TGTGCCAGCAGTCTGCCGGGACAGTACAGCTCCTATAATTCACCCCTCCACTTT. Protein sequence: CASSLPGQYSSYNSPLHF.

This clone was seen once. The chain recombines TRBV11-3 with TRBJ2-5; maybe TRBD2 (8 bases). V lost 5 bases and J 1 base, leaving 14 bases between the germline ends. The CDR3 covers 15 residues. CDR1 is SGHNT and CDR2 is YENEEA in the germline V gene. CDR3 in amino acids: CASSPGRGPQETQYF. The CDR3 region has the DNA TGTGCCAGCAGCCCCGGGAGGGGGCCCCAAGAGACCCAGTACTTC.

V gene TRBV10-3 combines with J gene TRBJ2-2, with a tentative D call TRBD1 (6 bases). CDR1 and CDR2 (germline): ENHRY, SYGVKD. The CDR3 has 18 amino acids. The V end lost 0 bases, the J end lost 1 base, and 15 bases lay between the germline ends. The CDR3 sequence: CAISESTGQSQNTGELFF. DNA for the CDR3: TGTGCCATCAGTGAGTCGACAGGCCAGTCCCAGAACACCGGGGAGCTGTTTTTT.

The genes are TRBV27 and TRBJ1-6, with TRBD1 identical over 11 bases. V was pared by 5 bases and J by 9 bases, with 12 bases of the junction left unmatched. The CDR3 is 17 residues long. From germline, CDR1 is MNHEY and CDR2 SMNVEV (reference sequence). The CDR3 bases are TGTGCCAGCAGTCCCCGACGGGGACAGGGGGGACGTTCACCCCTCCACTTT. Residues: CASSPRRGQGGRSPLHF.

The chain carries TRBV7-6 and TRBJ2-3; maybe TRBD1 (7 bases). V lost 5 bases and J 4 bases, leaving 16 bases between the germline ends. Germline assignment: CDR1 SGHVS and CDR2 FNYEAQ. There are 15 residues in the CDR3. Here the CDR3 reads CASSPRQGGADTQYF. The CDR3 nucleotides are TGTGCCAGCAGCCCGCGACAGGGAGGAGCAGATACGCAGTATTTT.

Here the CDR3 DNA reads TGCGCCAGCAGCTTGGCCAGGGTTGGAGATGACTACACCTTC. Translating gives CASSLARVGDDYTF. This sequence joins TRBV5-1 and TRBJ1-2; D might be TRBD1 (5 bases). V lost 0 bases to trimming and J lost 10 bases, with 16 bases between them. This CDR3 contains 14 residues. Germline V gene lookup returns CDR1 SGHRS and CDR2 YFSETQ.

The rearrangement links TRBV7-6 to TRBJ2-7; 9 bases agree with TRBD1. CDR1 is SGHVS, CDR2 FNYEAQ, per germline. This CDR3 comprises 18 residues. V shed 5 bases and J 0 bases; nucleotides not matched to a gene: 14. The CDR3 is CASSPKGRGQGYSYEQYF. CDR3 DNA sequence: TGTGCCAGCAGCCCGAAAGGACGGGGACAGGGATACTCCTACGAGCAGTACTTC.

This rearrangement joins TRBV4-1 to TRBJ1-6; D is ambiguous. There are 17 residues in the CDR3. Between the trimmed V and J ends, which lost 4 bases and 8 bases, there was a span of 21 bases. Germline CDR1 and CDR2: MGHRA and YSYEKL. The DNA of the CDR3 is TGCGCCAGCAGCCCTCCGTTAGGTGGGCGGGAGGATTCACCCCTCCACTTT. It yields the protein CASSPPLGGREDSPLHF.

The chain uses TRBV19 and TRBJ1-5; D remains unclear. This CDR3 has 13 amino acids. V lost 3 bases and J lost 4, with 7 bases in between. CDR1 is LNHDA and CDR2 is SQIVND in the germline V gene (reference sequence). The CDR3 here is CASSINMNQPQHF. The CDR3 DNA follows: TGTGCCAGTAGTATTAATATGAATCAGCCCCAGCATTTT.

The chain combines TRBV9 with TRBJ1-1; TRBD1 agrees at 7 bases. This CDR3 contains 17 residues. The germline V gene has CDR1 SGDLS and CDR2 YYNGEE. J gave up 4 bases and V 2 bases, and 14 bases lay outside the gene matches. This CDR3 is CASSVGTPGQPGTEAFF. For the CDR3, the DNA is TGTGCCAGCAGCGTCGGAACTCCGGGACAGCCGGGCACTGAAGCTTTCTTT. Together with reference TRBV9 and TRBJ1-1, the CDR3 gives the full variable domain: DSGVTQTPKHLITATGQRVTLRCSPRSGDLSVYWYQQSLDQGLQFLIQYYNGEERAKGNILERFSAQQFPDLHSELNLSSLELGDSALYFCASSVGTPGQPGTEAFFGQGTRLTVV.

V and J are TRBV18 and TRBJ1-1, with a tentative D call TRBD1 (5 bases). This CDR3 is 16 amino acids long. Germline V lookup: CDR1 KGHSH, CDR2 LQKENI. Trimming removed 0 bases at V and 2 bases at J, with 13 bases between. CDR3 sequence reads: CASSPPTPGENTEAFF. DNA for the CDR3: TGTGCCAGCTCACCACCGACTCCGGGGGAAAACACTGAAGCTTTCTTT.

The V call is TRBV20-1, the J call TRBJ2-7, with TRBD1 matching 8 bases. The V segment lost 3 bases and the J segment 2 bases; nucleotides outside the gene matches: 6. CDR3 length equals 14 residues. Per germline, CDR1 DFQATT and CDR2 SNEGSKA (reference sequence). CDR3 in DNA: TGCAGTGCTAGTGACAGGGGTTTCGCCTACGAGCAGTACTTC. This translates into CSASDRGFAYEQYF.

This sequence joins TRBV7-6 and TRBJ1-5; D may be TRBD1 (5 bases). CDR1 and CDR2 from the germline V gene are SGHVS and FNYEAQ. There are 14 residues in the CDR3. Trimming shortened V by 2 bases and J by 6 bases, and 11 bases separated the two germline ends. The CDR3 here is CASSLTQASQPQHF. The CDR3 DNA follows: TGTGCCAGCAGCTTAACACAGGCGAGTCAGCCCCAGCATTTT.

The gene calls are TRBV29-1 and TRBJ1-1; 7 bases align to TRBD1. This CDR3 is built from 17 residues. V lost 0 bases, J lost 3 bases, and 13 bases stayed unmatched. Germline V gene data show CDR1 as SQVTM and CDR2 as ANQGSEA. The CDR3 DNA follows: TGCAGCGTTGAAGACCACCCACAGGGGAGGTTTGACACTGAAGCTTTCTTT. Its translation is CSVEDHPQGRFDTEAFF.

V is TRBV5-4 and J is TRBJ1-1; 8 bases are a match to TRBD1. The CDR3 sequence is 15 residues long. V was clipped by 6 bases and J by 6 bases; unmatched bases: 13. The germline V gene encodes CDR1 SGHNT and CDR2 YYREEE (reference sequence). CDR3: CASIDRGPSRAEAFF. DNA of the CDR3: TGTGCCAGCATTGACAGGGGTCCTTCAAGAGCTGAAGCTTTCTTT.

This chain uses TRBV5-6 with TRBJ1-5; D not resolved. Germline CDR1 and CDR2: SGHDT and YYEEEE. The CDR3 sequence is 14 residues long. V was cut by 4 bases and J by 5 bases, with 13 bases left in between. The CDR3 DNA sequence: TGTGCCAGCAGCCGCCGCAGGAACCATCAGCCCCAGCATTTT. This gives the protein CASSRRRNHQPQHF. Based on the CDR3 plus reference TRBV5-6 and TRBJ1-5, the full variable domain is DAGVTQSPTHLIKTRGQQVTLRCSPKSGHDTVSWYQQALGQGPQFIFQYYEEEERQRGNFPDRFSGHQFPNYSSELNVNALLLGDSALYLCASSRRRNHQPQHFGDGTRLSIL.

This clone was counted only a few times. The chain employs TRBV5-1 and TRBJ2-3; D possibly corresponds to TRBD1 (7 bases). The CDR3 has 15 amino acids. Germline V gene lookup returns CDR1 SGHRS and CDR2 YFSETQ. Trimming removed 6 bases at V and 4 bases at J, with 18 bases between. The CDR3 spells CASTIGGGAADTQYF. The CDR3 coding sequence is TGCGCCAGCACAATTGGAGGGGGCGCCGCAGATACGCAGTATTTT.